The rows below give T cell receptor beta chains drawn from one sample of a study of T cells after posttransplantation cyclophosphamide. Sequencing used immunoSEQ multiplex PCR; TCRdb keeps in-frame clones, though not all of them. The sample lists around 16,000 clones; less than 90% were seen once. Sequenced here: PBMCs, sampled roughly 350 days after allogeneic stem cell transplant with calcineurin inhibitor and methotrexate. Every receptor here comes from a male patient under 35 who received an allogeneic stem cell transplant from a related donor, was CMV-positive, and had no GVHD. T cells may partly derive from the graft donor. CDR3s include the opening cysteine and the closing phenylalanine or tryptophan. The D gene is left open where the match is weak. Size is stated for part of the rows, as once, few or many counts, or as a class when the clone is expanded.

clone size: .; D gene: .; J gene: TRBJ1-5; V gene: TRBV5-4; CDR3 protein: CASSHTGRGNQPQHF; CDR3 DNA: TGTGCCAGCAGCCACACAGGGAGGGGCAATCAGCCCCAGCATTTT
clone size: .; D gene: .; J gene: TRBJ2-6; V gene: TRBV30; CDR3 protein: CASATGSSGANVLTF; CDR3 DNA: TGTGCCTCCGCTACAGGGTCCTCTGGGGCCAACGTCCTGACTTTC
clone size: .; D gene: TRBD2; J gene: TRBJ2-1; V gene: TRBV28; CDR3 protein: CASSWASGTFSYSEQFF; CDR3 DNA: TGTGCCAGCAGTTGGGCTAGCGGGACATTCTCCTACAGTGAGCAGTTCTTC
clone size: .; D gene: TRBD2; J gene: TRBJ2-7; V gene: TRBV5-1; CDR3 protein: CASSLGLAGGSYEQYF; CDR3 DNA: TGCGCCAGCAGCTTGGGACTAGCGGGAGGCTCCTACGAGCAGTACTTC
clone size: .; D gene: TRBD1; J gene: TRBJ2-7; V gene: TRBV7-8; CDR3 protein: CASSPGQIPYEQYF; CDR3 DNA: TGTGCCAGCAGCCCGGGACAGATACCTTACGAGCAGTACTTC
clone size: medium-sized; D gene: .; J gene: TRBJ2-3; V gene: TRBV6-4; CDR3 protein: CASSDGTSTDTQYF; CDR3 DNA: TGTGCCAGCAGTGACGGGACTAGCACAGATACGCAGTATTTT
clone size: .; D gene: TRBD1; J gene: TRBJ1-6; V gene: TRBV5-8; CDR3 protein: CASSFLSGGNSPLHF; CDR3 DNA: TGTGCCAGCAGCTTTTTATCAGGGGGTAATTCACCCCTCCACTTT
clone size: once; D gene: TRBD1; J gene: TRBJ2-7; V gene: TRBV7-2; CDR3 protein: CASRPYRGSYEQYF; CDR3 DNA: TGTGCCAGCAGGCCCTACAGGGGCAGCTACGAGCAGTACTTC
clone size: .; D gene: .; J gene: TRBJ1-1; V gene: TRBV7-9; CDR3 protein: CASSSTQGMNTEAFF; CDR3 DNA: TGTGCCAGCAGCTCTACTCAGGGGATGAACACTGAAGCTTTCTTT
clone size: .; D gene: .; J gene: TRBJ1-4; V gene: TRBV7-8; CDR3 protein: CASSPTDLTNEKLFF; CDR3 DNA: TGTGCCAGCAGCCCTACAGATCTAACTAATGAAAAACTGTTTTTT
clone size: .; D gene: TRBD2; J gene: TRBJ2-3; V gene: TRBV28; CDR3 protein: CASSFWTSGLTDTQYF; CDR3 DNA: TGTGCCAGCAGTTTCTGGACTAGCGGCCTCACAGATACGCAGTATTTT
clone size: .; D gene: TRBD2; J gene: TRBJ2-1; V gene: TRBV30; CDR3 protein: CAWGNPGGRTYSEQFF; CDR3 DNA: TGTGCCTGGGGCAATCCCGGCGGGAGGACTTACAGTGAGCAGTTCTTC
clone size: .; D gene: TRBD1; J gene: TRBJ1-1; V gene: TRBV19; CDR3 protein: CASGDRMNTEAFF; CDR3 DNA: TGTGCCAGCGGGGACAGGATGAACACTGAAGCTTTCTTT
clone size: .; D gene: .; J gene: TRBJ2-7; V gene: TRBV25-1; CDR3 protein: CASSLRGGPSYEQYF; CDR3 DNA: TGTGCCAGCAGCTTAAGGGGGGGGCCCTCCTACGAGCAGTACTTC
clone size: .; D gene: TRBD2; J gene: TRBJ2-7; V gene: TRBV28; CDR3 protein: CASSIAGNYEQYF; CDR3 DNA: TGTGCCAGCAGCATAGCGGGAAACTACGAGCAGTACTTC
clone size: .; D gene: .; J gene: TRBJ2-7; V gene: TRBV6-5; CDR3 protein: CASSVKTGNEQYF; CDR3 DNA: TGTGCCAGCAGCGTAAAAACAGGGAACGAGCAGTACTTC
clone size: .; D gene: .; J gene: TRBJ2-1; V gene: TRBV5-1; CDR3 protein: CASSLFPFEQFF; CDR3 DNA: TGCGCCAGCAGCTTGTTCCCCTTTGAGCAGTTCTTC
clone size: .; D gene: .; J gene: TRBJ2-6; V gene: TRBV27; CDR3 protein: CASSHRTLPSGANVLTF; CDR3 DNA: TGTGCCAGCAGCCACAGGACACTTCCTTCTGGGGCCAACGTCCTGACTTTC
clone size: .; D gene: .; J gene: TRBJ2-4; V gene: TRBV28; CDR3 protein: CASSAGNIQYF; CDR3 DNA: TGTGCCAGCAGTGCCGGGAACATTCAGTACTTC
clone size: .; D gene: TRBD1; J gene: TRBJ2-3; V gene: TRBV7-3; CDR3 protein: CASRKTGVTTDTQYF; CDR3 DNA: TGTGCCAGCCGAAAGACAGGGGTCACCACAGATACGCAGTATTTT
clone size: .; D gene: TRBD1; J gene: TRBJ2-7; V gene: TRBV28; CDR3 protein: CASSPRQGVAPGEQYF; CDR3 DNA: TGTGCCAGCAGTCCCCGACAGGGGGTAGCCCCTGGCGAGCAGTACTTC
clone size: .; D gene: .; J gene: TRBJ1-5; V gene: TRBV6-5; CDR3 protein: CASSYSGASNQPQHF; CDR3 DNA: TGTGCCAGCAGTTACTCGGGCGCCTCCAATCAGCCCCAGCATTTT
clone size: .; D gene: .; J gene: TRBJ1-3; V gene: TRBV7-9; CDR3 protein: CASILTSGTGNTIYF; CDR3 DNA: TGTGCCAGCATCCTAACGTCCGGGACTGGAAACACCATATATTTT
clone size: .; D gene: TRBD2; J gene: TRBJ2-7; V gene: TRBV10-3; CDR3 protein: CALAPTSGTAEQYF; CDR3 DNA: TGTGCCCTTGCCCCGACTAGCGGGACGGCCGAGCAGTACTTC
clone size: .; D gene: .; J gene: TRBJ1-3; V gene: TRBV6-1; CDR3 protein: CASLGHLSSGNTIYF; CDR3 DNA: TGTGCCAGCCTGGGACACCTCAGCTCTGGAAACACCATATATTTT
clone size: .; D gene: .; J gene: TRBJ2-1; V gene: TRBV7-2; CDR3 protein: CASSRAPQRAGSEQFF; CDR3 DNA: TGTGCCAGCAGTCGCGCCCCCCAGAGGGCCGGCAGTGAGCAGTTCTTC
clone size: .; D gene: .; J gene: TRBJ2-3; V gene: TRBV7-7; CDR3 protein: CASSLDQVADTQYF; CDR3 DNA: TGTGCTAGCAGCTTAGACCAGGTAGCAGATACGCAGTATTTT
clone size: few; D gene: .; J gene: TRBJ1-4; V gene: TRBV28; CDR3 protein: CASSGAGRSDEKLFF; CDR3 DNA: TGTGCCAGCAGTGGGGCAGGTCGGAGCGATGAAAAACTGTTTTTT
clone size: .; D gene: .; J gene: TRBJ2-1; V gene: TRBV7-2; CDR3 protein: CASSPEIWPQLGSYNEQFF; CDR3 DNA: TGTGCCAGCAGCCCAGAAATATGGCCACAACTAGGTTCCTACAATGAGCAGTTCTTC
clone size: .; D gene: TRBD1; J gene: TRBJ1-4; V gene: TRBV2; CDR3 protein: CARGQGGIATNEKLFF; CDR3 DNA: TGTGCCAGAGGACAGGGAGGAATTGCAACTAATGAAAAACTGTTTTTT
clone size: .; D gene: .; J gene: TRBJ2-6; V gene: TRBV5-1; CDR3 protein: CASSPTSSGANVLTF; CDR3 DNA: TGCGCCAGCAGCCCGACTAGCTCTGGGGCCAACGTCCTGACTTTC
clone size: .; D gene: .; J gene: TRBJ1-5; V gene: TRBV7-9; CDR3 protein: CASSLVKGYQPQHF; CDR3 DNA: TGTGCCAGCAGCTTAGTAAAGGGGTACCAGCCCCAGCATTTT
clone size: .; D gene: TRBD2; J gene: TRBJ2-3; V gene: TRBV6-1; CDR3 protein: CASSDIAGAPDTQYF; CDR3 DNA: TGTGCCAGCAGTGACATAGCGGGAGCGCCAGATACGCAGTATTTT
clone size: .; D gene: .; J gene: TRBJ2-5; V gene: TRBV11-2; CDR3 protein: CASSLGGARETQYF; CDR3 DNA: TGTGCCAGCAGCTTAGGTGGGGCTCGAGAGACCCAGTACTTC
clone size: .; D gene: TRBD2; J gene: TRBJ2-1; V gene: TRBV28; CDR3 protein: CASSLGTSGRHEQFF; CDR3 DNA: TGTGCCAGCAGTTTAGGAACTAGCGGGAGACATGAGCAGTTCTTC
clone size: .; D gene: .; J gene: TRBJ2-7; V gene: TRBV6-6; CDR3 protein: CASSFTLDQTQYF; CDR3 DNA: TGTGCCAGCAGTTTCACACTAGATCAGACGCAGTACTTC
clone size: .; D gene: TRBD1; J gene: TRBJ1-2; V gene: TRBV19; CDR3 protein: CASASGGQGSYGYTF; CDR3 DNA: TGTGCCAGTGCCTCAGGAGGACAGGGCTCTTATGGCTACACCTTC
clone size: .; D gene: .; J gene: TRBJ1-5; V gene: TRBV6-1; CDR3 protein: CASSLNQPQHF; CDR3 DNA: TGTGCCAGCAGTCTCAATCAGCCCCAGCATTTT
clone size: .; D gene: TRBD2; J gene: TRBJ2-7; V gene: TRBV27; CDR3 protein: CASSSKGTRLEQYF; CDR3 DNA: TGTGCCAGCAGTTCGAAGGGGACTAGGCTCGAGCAGTACTTC
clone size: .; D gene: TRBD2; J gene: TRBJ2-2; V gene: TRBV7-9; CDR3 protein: CASSLRSSGSGGELFF; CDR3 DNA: TGTGCCAGCAGCTTACGGTCTAGCGGGAGCGGCGGGGAGCTGTTTTTT
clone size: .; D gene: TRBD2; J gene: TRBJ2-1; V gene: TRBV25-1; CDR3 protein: CASSESLAGGPFYSEQFF; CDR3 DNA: TGTGCCAGCAGTGAATCCTTAGCGGGAGGGCCTTTCTACAGTGAGCAGTTCTTC
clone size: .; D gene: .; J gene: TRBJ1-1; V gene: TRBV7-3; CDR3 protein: CASSLNDRPNTEAFF; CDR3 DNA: TGTGCCAGCAGCTTAAATGACAGACCAAACACTGAAGCTTTCTTT
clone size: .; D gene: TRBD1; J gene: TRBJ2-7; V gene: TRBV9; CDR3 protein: CASSIGQGQGSYEQYF; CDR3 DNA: TGTGCCAGCAGCATAGGTCAAGGACAGGGGTCTTACGAGCAGTACTTC
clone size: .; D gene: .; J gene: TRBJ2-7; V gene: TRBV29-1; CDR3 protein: CSVEETGSLYEQYF; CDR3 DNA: TGCAGCGTTGAAGAGACGGGGTCTCTCTACGAGCAGTACTTC
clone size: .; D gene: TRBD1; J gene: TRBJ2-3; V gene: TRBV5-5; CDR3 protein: CASSEQGGSTDTQYF; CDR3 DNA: TGTGCCAGCAGTGAACAGGGGGGTAGCACAGATACGCAGTATTTT
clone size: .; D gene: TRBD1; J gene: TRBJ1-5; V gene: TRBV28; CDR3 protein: CASTEGAAQPQHF; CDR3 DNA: TGTGCCAGCACCGAGGGGGCGGCTCAGCCCCAGCATTTT
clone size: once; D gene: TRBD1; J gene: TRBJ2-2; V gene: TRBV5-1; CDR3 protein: CASSYYGTGSTGELFF; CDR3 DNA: TGCGCCAGCAGCTACTATGGGACAGGGAGCACCGGGGAGCTGTTTTTT
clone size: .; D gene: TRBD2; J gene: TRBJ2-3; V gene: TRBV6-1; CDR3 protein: CASSEAAGGGTDTQYF; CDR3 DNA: TGTGCCAGCAGTGAAGCAGCGGGAGGGGGCACAGATACGCAGTATTTT
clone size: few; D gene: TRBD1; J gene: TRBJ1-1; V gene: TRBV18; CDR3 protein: CASSPAAGGSEAFF; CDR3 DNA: TGTGCCAGCTCACCAGCGGCAGGGGGATCGGAAGCTTTCTTT
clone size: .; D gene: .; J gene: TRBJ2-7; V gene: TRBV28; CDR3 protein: CASRDSPTYEQYF; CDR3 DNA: TGTGCCAGCAGGGACAGTCCAACCTACGAGCAGTACTTC
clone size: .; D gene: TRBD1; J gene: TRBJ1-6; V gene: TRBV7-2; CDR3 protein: CASSSGRQGVLGPLHF; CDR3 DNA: TGTGCCAGCAGCTCCGGCCGACAGGGGGTCTTAGGACCCCTCCACTTT
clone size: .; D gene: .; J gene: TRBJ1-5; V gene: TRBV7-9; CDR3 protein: CASSRAGSGQPQHF; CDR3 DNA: TGTGCCAGCAGTCGAGCAGGGTCGGGCCAGCCCCAGCATTTT
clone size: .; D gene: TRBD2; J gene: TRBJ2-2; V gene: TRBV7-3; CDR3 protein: CASRLGGTSGTGELFF; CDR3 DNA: TGTGCCAGCAGGTTAGGGGGGACTAGCGGAACCGGGGAGCTGTTTTTT
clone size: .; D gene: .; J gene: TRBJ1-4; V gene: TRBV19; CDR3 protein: CASNGWTNEKLFF; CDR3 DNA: TGTGCCAGCAACGGATGGACAAATGAAAAACTGTTTTTT
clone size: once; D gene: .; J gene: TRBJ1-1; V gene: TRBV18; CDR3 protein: CASSPLDADRSNTEAFF; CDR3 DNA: TGTGCCAGCTCACCATTGGATGCCGACAGATCGAACACTGAAGCTTTCTTT
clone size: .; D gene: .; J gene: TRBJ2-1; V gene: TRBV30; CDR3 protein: CAAPRTSYSYSEQFF; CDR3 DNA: TGTGCCGCGCCCCGGACATCTTATTCCTACAGTGAGCAGTTCTTC
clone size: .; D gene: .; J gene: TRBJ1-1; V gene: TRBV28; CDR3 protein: CASMGSMNTEAFF; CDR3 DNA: TGTGCCAGCATGGGCAGCATGAACACTGAAGCTTTCTTT
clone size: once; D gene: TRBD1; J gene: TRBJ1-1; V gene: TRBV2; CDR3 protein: CASPSWTTEGASTEAFF; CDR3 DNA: TGTGCCAGCCCGAGTTGGACGACGGAGGGGGCGAGTACTGAAGCTTTCTTT
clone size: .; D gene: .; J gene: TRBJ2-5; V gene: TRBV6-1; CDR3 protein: CASSGGAIVETQYF; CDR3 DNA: TGTGCCAGCAGTGGGGGCGCGATAGTGGAGACCCAGTACTTC